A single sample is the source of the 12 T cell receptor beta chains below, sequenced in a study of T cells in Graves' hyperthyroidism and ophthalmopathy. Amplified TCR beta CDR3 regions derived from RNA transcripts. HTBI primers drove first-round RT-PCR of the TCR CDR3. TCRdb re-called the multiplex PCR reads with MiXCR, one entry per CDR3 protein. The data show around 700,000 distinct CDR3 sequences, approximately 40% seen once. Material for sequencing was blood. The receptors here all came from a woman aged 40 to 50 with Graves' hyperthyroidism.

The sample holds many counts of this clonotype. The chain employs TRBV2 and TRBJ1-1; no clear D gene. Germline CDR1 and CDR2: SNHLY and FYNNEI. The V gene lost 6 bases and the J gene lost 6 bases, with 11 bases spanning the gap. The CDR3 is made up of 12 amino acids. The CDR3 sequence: CASRDNKAEAFF. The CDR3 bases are TGTGCCAGCAGAGACAACAAGGCTGAAGCTTTCTTT.

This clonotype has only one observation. The CDR3 loop is CASSGAGSSYNEQFF. CDR3 DNA sequence: TGTGCCAGCAGTGGAGCGGGCAGCTCCTACAATGAGCAGTTCTTC. The chain uses TRBV2 and TRBJ2-1, with TRBD2 as a possible D gene (6 bases). The CDR3 spans 15 residues. CDR1 and CDR2 from the germline V gene are SNHLY and FYNNEI. V was clipped by 4 bases and J by 0 bases, with 10 bases between them.

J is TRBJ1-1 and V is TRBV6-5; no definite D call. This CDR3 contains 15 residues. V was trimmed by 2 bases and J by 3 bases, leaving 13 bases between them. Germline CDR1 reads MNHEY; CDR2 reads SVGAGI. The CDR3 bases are TGTGCCAGCAGTTACCGGGGAGGAGAGGACACTGAAGCTTTCTTT. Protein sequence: CASSYRGGEDTEAFF.

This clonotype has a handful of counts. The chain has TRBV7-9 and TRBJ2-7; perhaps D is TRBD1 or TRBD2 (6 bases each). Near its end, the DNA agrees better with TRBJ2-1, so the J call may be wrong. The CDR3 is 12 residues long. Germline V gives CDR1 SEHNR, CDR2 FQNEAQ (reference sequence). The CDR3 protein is CASSQGRNEQFF. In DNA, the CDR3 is TGTGCCAGCAGCCAGGGGAGGAATGAGCAGTTCTTC.

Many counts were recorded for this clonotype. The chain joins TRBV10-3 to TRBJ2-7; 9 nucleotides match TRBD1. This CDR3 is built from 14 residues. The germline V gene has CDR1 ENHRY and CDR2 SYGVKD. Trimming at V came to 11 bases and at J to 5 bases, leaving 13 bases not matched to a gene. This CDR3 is CAAAMSGTGHEQYF. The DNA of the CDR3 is TGTGCCGCCGCAATGTCAGGGACAGGGCACGAGCAGTACTTC.

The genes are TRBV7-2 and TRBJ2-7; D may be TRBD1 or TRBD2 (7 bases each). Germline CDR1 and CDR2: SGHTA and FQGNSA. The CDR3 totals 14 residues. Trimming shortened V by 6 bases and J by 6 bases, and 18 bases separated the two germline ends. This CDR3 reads CASRGQSGAGEQYF. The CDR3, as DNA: TGTGCCAGCAGGGGACAGAGCGGGGCGGGCGAGCAGTACTTC.

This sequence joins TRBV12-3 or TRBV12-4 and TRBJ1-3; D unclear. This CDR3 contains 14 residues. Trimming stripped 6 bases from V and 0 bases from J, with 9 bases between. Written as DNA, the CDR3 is TGTGCCAGCAGCTCCCTTGGCTCTGGAAACACCATATATTTT. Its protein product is CASSSLGSGNTIYF.

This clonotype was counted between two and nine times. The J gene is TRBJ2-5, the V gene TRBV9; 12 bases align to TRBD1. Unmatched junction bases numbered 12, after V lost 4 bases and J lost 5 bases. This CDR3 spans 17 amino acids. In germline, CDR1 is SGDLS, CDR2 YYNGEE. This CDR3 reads CASSHPSGTGGWETQYF. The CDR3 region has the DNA TGTGCCAGCAGCCATCCCTCCGGGACAGGGGGCTGGGAGACCCAGTACTTC.

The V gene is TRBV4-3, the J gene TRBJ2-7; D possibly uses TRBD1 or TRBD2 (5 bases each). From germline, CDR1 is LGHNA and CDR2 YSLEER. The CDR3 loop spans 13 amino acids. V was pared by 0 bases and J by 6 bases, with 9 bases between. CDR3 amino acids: CASSQDLGVEQYF. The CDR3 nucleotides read TGCGCCAGCAGCCAAGATTTGGGGGTCGAGCAGTACTTC.

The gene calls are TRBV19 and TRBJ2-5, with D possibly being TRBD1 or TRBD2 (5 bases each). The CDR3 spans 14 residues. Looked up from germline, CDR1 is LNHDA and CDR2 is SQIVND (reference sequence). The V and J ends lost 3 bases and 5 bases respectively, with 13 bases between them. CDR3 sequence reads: CASSIPRGRETQYF. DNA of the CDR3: TGTGCCAGTAGTATCCCGAGGGGTCGGGAGACCCAGTACTTC.

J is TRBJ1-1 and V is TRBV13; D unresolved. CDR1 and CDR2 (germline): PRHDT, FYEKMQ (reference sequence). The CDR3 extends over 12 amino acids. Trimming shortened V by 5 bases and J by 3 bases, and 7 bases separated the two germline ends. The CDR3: CASSQPDTEAFF. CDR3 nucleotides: TGTGCCAGCAGCCAACCGGACACTGAAGCTTTCTTT.

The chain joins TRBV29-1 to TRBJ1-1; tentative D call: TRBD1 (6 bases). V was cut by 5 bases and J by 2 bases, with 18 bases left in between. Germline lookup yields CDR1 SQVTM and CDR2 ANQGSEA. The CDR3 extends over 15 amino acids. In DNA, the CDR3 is TGCAGCGTTAAGAGACAGGATTCTGGAAACACTGAAGCTTTCTTT. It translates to CSVKRQDSGNTEAFF.